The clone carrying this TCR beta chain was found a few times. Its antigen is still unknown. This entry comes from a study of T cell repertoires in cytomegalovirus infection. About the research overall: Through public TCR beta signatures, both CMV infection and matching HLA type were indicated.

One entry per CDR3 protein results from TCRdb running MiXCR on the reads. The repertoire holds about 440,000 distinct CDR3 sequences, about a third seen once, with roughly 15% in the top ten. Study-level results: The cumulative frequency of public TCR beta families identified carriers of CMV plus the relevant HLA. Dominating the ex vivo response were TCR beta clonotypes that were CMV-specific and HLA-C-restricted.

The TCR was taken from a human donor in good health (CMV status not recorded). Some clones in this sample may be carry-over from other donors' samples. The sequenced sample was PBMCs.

The CDR3 sequence is CASSQTIGRSPYEQYF. In DNA form, the CDR3 reads TGCGCCAGCAGTCAAACCATCGGCAGGAGCCCCTACGAGCAGTACTTC. V usage is TRBV23-1 and J usage is TRBJ2-7; D is undetermined. TRBV23-1 is an open reading frame whose function is uncertain. Trimming shortened V by 2 bases and J by 2 bases, and 16 bases separated the two germline ends. The CDR3 runs to 16 residues.